This entry concerns a single TCR beta chain. Its specificity is unknown. The authors sequenced TCR beta from blood CD8+ and CD4+ T cells. Patients with Susac syndrome fulfilled recently defined diagnostic criteria for definite or probable disease. The CDR3 sequence is 13 residues long. V lost 6 bases, J lost 6 bases, and 15 bases lay in between. The data derive from a study of CD8 T cells in Susac syndrome. Overall study results and limits: Where Susac syndrome CD4+ T cell repertoires were concerned, no clonal expansion was evident.

The authors reverse transcribed roughly 0.5 to 1 ug RNA with random hexamers. Amplification of TCR beta CDR3 by immunoSEQ multiplex PCR spanned 54 Vbeta and 13 Jbeta. Via MiXCR, TCRdb re-called the immunoSEQ multiplex PCR reads, giving one row per CDR3 protein. The sample lists more than 150,000 distinct CDR3 sequences; approximately 95% were seen once. The sample consisted of CD4+ T cells from PBMCs. The chain carries TRBV12-3 or TRBV12-4 and TRBJ2-7, with a tentative D call TRBD1 (6 bases). The clonotype originates from a human donor with Susac syndrome. DNA for the CDR3: TGTGCCAGCAGCCTCAGGGGAACGGGCGAGCAGTACTTC. Its translation is CASSLRGTGEQYF.